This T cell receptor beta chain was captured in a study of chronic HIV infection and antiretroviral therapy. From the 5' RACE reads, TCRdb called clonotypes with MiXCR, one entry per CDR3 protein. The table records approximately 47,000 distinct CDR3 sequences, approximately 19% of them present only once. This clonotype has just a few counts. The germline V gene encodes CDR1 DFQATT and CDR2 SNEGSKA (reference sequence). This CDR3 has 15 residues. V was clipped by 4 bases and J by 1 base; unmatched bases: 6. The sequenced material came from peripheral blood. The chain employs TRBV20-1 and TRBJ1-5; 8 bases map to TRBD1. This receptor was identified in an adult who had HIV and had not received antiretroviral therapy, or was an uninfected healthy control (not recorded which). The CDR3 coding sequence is TGCAGTGCTAAACAGGGGGAGGGGAGCAATCAGCCCCAGCATTTT. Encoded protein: CSAKQGEGSNQPQHF.